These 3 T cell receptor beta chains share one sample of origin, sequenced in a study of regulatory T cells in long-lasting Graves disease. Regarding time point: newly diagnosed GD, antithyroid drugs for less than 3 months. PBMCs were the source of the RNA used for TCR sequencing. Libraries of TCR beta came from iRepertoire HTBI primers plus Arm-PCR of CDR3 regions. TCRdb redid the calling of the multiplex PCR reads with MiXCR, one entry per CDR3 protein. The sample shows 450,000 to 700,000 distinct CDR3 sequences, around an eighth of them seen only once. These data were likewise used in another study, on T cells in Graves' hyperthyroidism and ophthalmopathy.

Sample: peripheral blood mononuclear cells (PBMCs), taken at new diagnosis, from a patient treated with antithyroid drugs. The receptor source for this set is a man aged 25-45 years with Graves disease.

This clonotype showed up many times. CDR3 in amino acids: CATSDLVTEQFF. The CDR3 nucleotides are TGTGCCACCAGTGATTTAGTCACGGAGCAGTTCTTC. The chain joins TRBV24-1 to TRBJ2-1; D is unclear. The CDR3 has 12 residues. The V gene lost 1 base and the J gene lost 10 bases, with 7 bases spanning the gap. Germline CDR1 is KGHDR and CDR2 is SFDVKD.

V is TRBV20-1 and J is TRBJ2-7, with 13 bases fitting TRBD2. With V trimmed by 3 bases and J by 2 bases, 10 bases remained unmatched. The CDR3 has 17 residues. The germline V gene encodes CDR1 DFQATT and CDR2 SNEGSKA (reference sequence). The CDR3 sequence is CSASCRTSGSDTYEQYF. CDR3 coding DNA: TGCAGTGCTAGTTGTCGGACTAGCGGGAGCGACACCTACGAGCAGTACTTC.

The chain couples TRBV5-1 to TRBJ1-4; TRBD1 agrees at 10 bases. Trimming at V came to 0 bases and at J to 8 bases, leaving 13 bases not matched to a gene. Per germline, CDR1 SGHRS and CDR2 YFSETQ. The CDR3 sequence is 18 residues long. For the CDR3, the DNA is TGCGCCAGCAGCTTGGACTGGGACAGGGGAGCGTTGGGGGAAAAACTGTTTTTT. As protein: CASSLDWDRGALGEKLFF. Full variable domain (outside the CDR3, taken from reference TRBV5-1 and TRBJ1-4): KAGVTQTPRYLIKTRGQQVTLSCSPISGHRSVSWYQQTPGQGLQFLFEYFSETQRNKGNFPGRFSGRQFSNSRSEMNVSTLELGDSALYLCASSLDWDRGALGEKLFFGSGTQLSVL.